This TCR beta chain was sequenced for a study of shared clonotypes between healthy human individuals. The wider study: The plates for each donor numbered three CD4 naive, three CD4 memory, two CD8 naive and one CD8 memory. Study results and limitations: Non-shared clonotypes displayed generation probabilities falling below those of clonotypes present in all four donors. The sole specimen, blood, was sampled, and tissue repertoires likely differ.

CD4+ cells yielded CD45RA+ naive and CD45RA-negative memory subsets. Comment on this clone: Its antigen is still unknown.

This CDR3 spans 15 amino acids. After removal of 7 bases from V and 3 bases from J, the junction contained 12 bases not matched to a gene. Produced via immunoSEQ multiplex PCR; TCRdb's table is partial and in-frame only. The sample shows over a million clones, approximately 98.5% of them seen only once. The sequencing sample was made of naive CD4+ T cells sorted from blood. Documented subset: CD45RA+ positively selected. The chain couples TRBV23-1 to TRBJ2-7; 7 nucleotides match TRBD2. TRBV23-1 is an open reading frame whose function is uncertain. The source is a man younger than 40 in good health. CDR3 nucleotides: TGCGCCAGCACTCCACTAGCGAACCCCCTCTACGAGCAGTACTTC. Translating gives CASTPLANPLYEQYF.